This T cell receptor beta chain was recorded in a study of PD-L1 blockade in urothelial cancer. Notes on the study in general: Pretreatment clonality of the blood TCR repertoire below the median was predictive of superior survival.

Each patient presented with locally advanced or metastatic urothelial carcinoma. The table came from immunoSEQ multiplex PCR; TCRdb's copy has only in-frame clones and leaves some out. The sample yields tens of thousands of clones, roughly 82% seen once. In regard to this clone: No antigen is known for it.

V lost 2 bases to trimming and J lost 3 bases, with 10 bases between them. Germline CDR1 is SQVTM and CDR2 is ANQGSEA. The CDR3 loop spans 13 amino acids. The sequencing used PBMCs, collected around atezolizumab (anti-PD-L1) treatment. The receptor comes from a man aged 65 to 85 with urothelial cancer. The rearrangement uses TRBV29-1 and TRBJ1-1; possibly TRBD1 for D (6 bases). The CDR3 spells CSVERGGDTEAFF. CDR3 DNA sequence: TGCAGCGTTGAAAGGGGGGGAGACACTGAAGCTTTCTTT. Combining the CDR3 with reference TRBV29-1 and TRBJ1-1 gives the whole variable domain SAVISQKPSRDICQRGTSLTIQCQVDSQVTMMFWYRQQPGQSLTLIATANQGSEATYESGFVIDKFPISRPNLTFSTLTVSNMSPEDSSIYLCSVERGGDTEAFFGQGTRLTVV.